The 14 T cell receptor beta chains below were found in one sample sequenced in a study of Ad26.COV2.S vaccination and SARS-CoV-2 variants. Repertoires were generated with immunoSEQ multiplex PCR, while TCRdb's copy carries only in-frame clones and drops some. This table holds about 350,000 clones, 92% found once. This material consisted of peripheral blood, taken after recovery from COVID-19. The origin of the receptors is a human donor who had recovered from COVID-19.

This chain joins TRBV14 and TRBJ1-6, with D maybe TRBD1 (6 bases). The CDR3 loop spans 14 amino acids. Trimming removed 1 base at V and 11 bases at J, with 12 bases between. Germline loops: CDR1 SGHDN, CDR2 FVKESK. The CDR3 coding sequence is TGTGCCAGCAGCCAAGTACAGGGTAGTACACCCCTCCACTTT. It encodes CASSQVQGSTPLHF.

The chain employs TRBV11-2 and TRBJ2-2; TRBD1 might be the D (5 bases). V was trimmed by 5 bases and J by 4 bases, leaving 8 bases between them. The CDR3 runs 13 residues. The germline V gene has CDR1 SGHAT and CDR2 FQNNGV. As DNA, the CDR3 is TGTGCCAGCAGCATAGGGGCCACCGGGGAGCTGTTTTTT. Translation gives CASSIGATGELFF.

The chain uses TRBV12-5 and TRBJ1-3; TRBD1 aligns across 7 bases. This CDR3 contains 14 residues. The V gene end was trimmed by 1 base and the J gene end by 4 bases; junction bases not matched to a gene: 1. Germline V lookup: CDR1 LGHNT, CDR2 FRNRAP. The DNA for the CDR3 is TGTGCTAGTGGTTTGGGGGGACAGGGAAACACCATATATTTT. This sequence encodes CASGLGGQGNTIYF.

The chain uses TRBV6-2 or TRBV6-3 and TRBJ1-2, with D unclear. Germline V lookup: CDR1 MNHEY, CDR2 SVGEGT. Trimming took off 3 bases at V and 8 bases at J, with 16 bases between the two ends. The CDR3 is made up of 14 amino acids. The CDR3 region is CASSYGQAFGGYTF. In DNA form, the CDR3 reads TGTGCCAGCAGTTATGGGCAGGCGTTCGGGGGCTACACCTTC.

The rearrangement joins TRBV5-1 to TRBJ1-1, with 8 bases identical to TRBD1. Trimming cost V 4 bases and J 8 bases; bases outside gene matches: 7. The CDR3 consists of 13 residues. Per germline, CDR1 SGHRS and CDR2 YFSETQ. Written as DNA, the CDR3 is TGCGCCAGCAGCGCCCCCGGGACAGGCGAAGCTTTCTTT. As protein: CASSAPGTGEAFF.

Comment on this clone: Other DNA sequences in this specimen translate into the identical CDR3. The chain recombines TRBV18 with TRBJ1-5; D is ambiguous. Germline V gives CDR1 KGHSH, CDR2 LQKENI. This CDR3 spans 16 amino acids. The germline V and J ends were trimmed by 2 bases and 1 base, with 12 bases remaining between them. The CDR3 region has the DNA TGTGCCAGCTCACCAAGTGGGCCAGGAAGCAATCAGCCCCAGCATTTT. This sequence encodes CASSPSGPGSNQPQHF.

The chain links TRBV5-1 to TRBJ2-6; D possibly matches TRBD1 or TRBD2 (5 bases each). The CDR3 covers 18 residues. Germline V gene lookup returns CDR1 SGHRS and CDR2 YFSETQ. The V gene lost 3 bases and the J gene lost 0 bases, with 16 bases spanning the gap. CDR3 protein: CASSSPEGLGSGANVLTF. As DNA, the CDR3 is TGCGCCAGCAGCTCTCCTGAGGGGCTCGGCTCTGGGGCCAACGTCCTGACTTTC.

The CDR3 DNA sequence: TGTGCCAGCTCAGGAGGGGGTAACGCTGGCTACACCTTC. This gives the protein CASSGGGNAGYTF. The chain couples TRBV18 to TRBJ1-2; the D gene is possibly TRBD1 (6 bases). V dropped 5 bases and J dropped 7 bases, with 14 bases sitting between them. The CDR3 is 13 amino acids. Germline values: CDR1 KGHSH, CDR2 LQKENI.

V and J are TRBV6-5 and TRBJ1-2; perhaps TRBD1 as D (5 bases). V was shortened by 2 bases and J by 2 bases, with 15 bases between the two germline ends. The CDR3 has 16 residues. Germline V gene sequence: CDR1 MNHEY, CDR2 SVGAGI. The CDR3 loop reads CASSYGGGAGNYGYTF. The DNA for the CDR3 is TGTGCCAGCAGTTACGGGGGAGGAGCAGGGAACTATGGCTACACCTTC.

A few counts support this clone. V usage is TRBV5-1 and J usage is TRBJ1-6, with a weak D call TRBD1 (5 bases). With 1 base removed from V and 9 bases from J, the gap between germline ends came to 20 bases. Germline values: CDR1 SGHRS, CDR2 YFSETQ. CDR3 length equals 17 residues. CDR3 region: CASSLLGAQGMVSPLHF. As DNA, the CDR3 is TGCGCCAGCAGCTTGCTCGGGGCTCAGGGTATGGTTTCACCCCTCCACTTT.

CDR3 DNA: TGCGCCAGCAGTGGACAGGGAGTTAATTCACCCCTCCACTTT. Translated: CASSGQGVNSPLHF. V usage is TRBV10-2 and J usage is TRBJ1-6, with 7 bases matching TRBD1. Germline loops: CDR1 WSHSY, CDR2 SAAADI. This CDR3 has 14 residues. Trimming took 4 bases from V and 6 from J; bases not matched to a gene: 3.

V usage is TRBV4-3 and J usage is TRBJ2-7; D is unresolved. The CDR3 sequence is 13 residues long. CDR1 LGHNA and CDR2 YSLEER come from the germline V gene. V gave up 4 bases and J gave up 3 bases, with 10 bases separating them. The CDR3 loop reads CASSRNKDYEQYF. CDR3 bases: TGCGCCAGCAGCCGCAACAAGGACTACGAGCAGTACTTC.

The rearrangement links TRBV7-2 to TRBJ1-4; D remains ambiguous. Trimming took 1 base from V and 8 from J, leaving 11 bases between them. Germline V CDR1 and CDR2: SGHTA, FQGNSA. The CDR3 contains 14 residues. The CDR3 DNA reads TGTGCCAGCAGCTTAGACCGGAGGGTAGAAAAACTGTTTTTT. This gives the protein CASSLDRRVEKLFF.

The chain employs TRBV3-1 (or the pseudogene TRBV3-2) and TRBJ2-5, with 7 positions matching TRBD1. V gave up 1 base and J gave up 5 bases; unmatched junction bases: 7. This CDR3 has 15 residues. CDR1 is LGHDT and CDR2 is YNNKEL in the germline V gene (reference sequence). CDR3 protein: CASSQVNRGVETQYF. CDR3 nucleotides: TGTGCCAGCAGCCAAGTTAACAGGGGAGTGGAGACCCAGTACTTC.